A single T cell receptor (beta chain) is shown here with its context. Its specificity is not known. The length of the CDR3 is 16 residues. The V and J ends lost 4 bases and 0 bases respectively, with 14 bases between them. In germline, CDR1 is ENHRY, CDR2 SYGVKD. The PCR contained 60 Vbeta and 13 Jbeta primers. The table came from immunoSEQ multiplex PCR; TCRdb's copy has only in-frame clones and leaves some out. The sample includes under 85,000 clones, around 68% of them seen just once. These data originate in a study of cytomegalovirus exposure and HLA in healthy donors. Study-level points and caveats: Researchers catalogued 164 TCR beta chains as cytomegalovirus-associated. Prior analysis indicated that the majority of TCR beta V segments exhibited productivity approximately 87% or approximately 30% of the time.

The clonotype originates from a man aged 35 to 55 in good health and CMV-seropositive. V usage is TRBV10-3 and J usage is TRBJ2-3; D uncertain. Material for sequencing was PBMCs. The CDR3 DNA reads TGTGCCATCAGTGTGGCGACTGTCACTAGCACAGATACGCAGTATTTT. Residues: CAISVATVTSTDTQYF.